This passage covers 28 T cell receptor beta chains from one sample sequenced in a study of blood T cell repertoires in COVID-19 (dated by TCRdb to the early 2020s). Receptor amplification or capture employed the immunoSEQ multiplex PCR assay. The source is immuneACCESS, and TCRdb retained only in-frame sequences with V and J called. Part of the clones is not carried over; for the studies checked, unresolved V genes explain less than half of this, and the remainder is unexplained. The sample table lists about 300,000 clones, 85% of them with a count of one. The ten most abundant clones make up roughly 2.6% of the sample. The specimen was PBMCs or T cells enriched from blood (not recorded which). The source of these receptors is a woman aged 45 to 65 who had recovered from COVID-19.

This clone is a singleton in its sample. The chain combines TRBV10-3 with TRBJ1-6; 7 bases line up with TRBD1. There are 15 residues in the CDR3. Trimming took 3 bases from V and 10 from J; bases not matched to a gene: 9. Germline V gene data show CDR1 as ENHRY and CDR2 as SYGVKD. The CDR3 spells CAISELDRRGSPLHF. CDR3 nucleotides: TGTGCCATCAGTGAATTGGACAGGAGAGGGTCACCCCTCCACTTT.

The V and J genes are TRBV30 and TRBJ1-2, with D perhaps TRBD1 (5 bases). CDR3 size: 12 residues. V was pared by 7 bases and J by 2 bases, with 11 bases between. Germline-derived CDR1 and CDR2 are GTSNPN and SVGIG (reference sequence). Here the CDR3 DNA reads TGTGCCTTAGTGCGGGGGAACTATGGCTACACCTTC. Protein sequence: CALVRGNYGYTF.

CDR3 coding DNA: TGTGCCAGCAGCGTAGTTTCCGATAGAACCTACAATGAGCAGTTCTTC. It codes for CASSVVSDRTYNEQFF. This sequence joins TRBV9 and TRBJ2-1; D not certain. V was trimmed by 0 bases and J by 2 bases, leaving 12 bases between them. This CDR3 region has 16 residues. In germline, CDR1 is SGDLS, CDR2 YYNGEE. Combining the CDR3 with reference TRBV9 and TRBJ2-1 gives the whole variable domain DSGVTQTPKHLITATGQRVTLRCSPRSGDLSVYWYQQSLDQGLQFLIQYYNGEERAKGNILERFSAQQFPDLHSELNLSSLELGDSALYFCASSVVSDRTYNEQFFGPGTRLTVL.

The genes are TRBV7-2 and TRBJ2-7; 9 bases match TRBD1. The CDR3 sequence is 18 residues long. V trimming: 7 bases; J trimming: 5 bases; junction bases outside the gene matches: 21. Germline CDR1 SGHTA, CDR2 FQGNSA. The CDR3 reads CASTLWVRGGTGRNEQYF. Here the CDR3 DNA reads TGTGCCAGCACCCTATGGGTGAGGGGGGGGACAGGGCGGAACGAGCAGTACTTC.

This sequence joins TRBV10-3 and TRBJ2-7; 12 bases agree with TRBD1. This CDR3 has 16 residues. V was pared by 5 bases and J by 5 bases, with 10 bases of the junction left unmatched. Germline V lookup: CDR1 ENHRY, CDR2 SYGVKD. The CDR3 sequence: CAISSAAGTGGDEQYF. The DNA of the CDR3 is TGTGCCATCAGTTCAGCCGCCGGGACAGGGGGCGACGAGCAGTACTTC.

This chain joins TRBV28 and TRBJ1-2; the D gene is possibly TRBD1 (5 bases). This CDR3 spans 13 amino acids. Trimming took 5 bases from V and 5 from J, leaving 12 bases between them. CDR1 and CDR2 from the germline V gene are MDHEN and SYDVKM. In DNA, the CDR3 is TGTGCCAGCAGTGTGACAGACCTTTATGGCTACACCTTC. Translation: CASSVTDLYGYTF.

The V and J genes are TRBV5-1 and TRBJ1-1; D is unclear. Germline CDR1 is SGHRS and CDR2 is YFSETQ. The CDR3 runs 13 residues. V gave up 3 bases and J gave up 2 bases, with 8 bases separating them. This chain's CDR3 is CASSSRDNTEAFF. CDR3 in DNA: TGCGCCAGCAGCTCTCGGGATAACACTGAAGCTTTCTTT.

The count of this clone is one. The V and J genes are TRBV15 and TRBJ1-5, with 7 bases fitting TRBD1. CDR3 length: 15 amino acids. The junction had 8 bases not matched to a gene; V was cut back by 5 bases and J by 4 bases. Per the germline V gene, CDR1 is LNHNV and CDR2 is YYDKDF (reference sequence). The CDR3 loop reads CATSEGTAENQPQHF. Here the CDR3 DNA reads TGTGCCACCAGCGAAGGGACAGCGGAAAATCAGCCCCAGCATTTT.

The chain couples TRBV3-1 (or the pseudogene TRBV3-2) to TRBJ1-2; D may be TRBD1 (6 bases). The germline V gene encodes CDR1 LGHDT and CDR2 YNNKEL (reference sequence). The CDR3 loop spans 13 amino acids. Trimming stripped 4 bases from V and 7 bases from J, with 13 bases between. As DNA, the CDR3 is TGTGCCAGCAGCCTAGGGGGGGGCTTTGGCTACACCTTC. Residues: CASSLGGGFGYTF.

V and J are TRBV7-2 and TRBJ1-1; 8 bases agree with TRBD1. Germline V CDR1 and CDR2: SGHTA, FQGNSA. CDR3 length equals 15 residues. Trimming cost V 4 bases and J 2 bases; bases outside gene matches: 6. CDR3 loop: CASSSFDRGNTEAFF. The CDR3 nucleotides are TGTGCCAGCAGCTCCTTCGACAGGGGTAACACTGAAGCTTTCTTT.

J is TRBJ1-5 and V is TRBV7-9, with D possibly matching TRBD1 (6 bases). Looked up from germline, CDR1 is SEHNR and CDR2 is FQNEAQ (reference sequence). The CDR3 spans 12 residues. Trimming removed 5 bases at V and 7 bases at J, with 9 bases between. CDR3: CASSQGSQPQHF. DNA of the CDR3: TGTGCCAGCAGCCAGGGGTCGCAGCCCCAGCATTTT.

This chain connects TRBV28 to TRBJ2-1; no clear D gene. Germline V gives CDR1 MDHEN, CDR2 SYDVKM. This CDR3 is 13 amino acids long. V lost 7 bases and J 9 bases, leaving 16 bases between the germline ends. CDR3 DNA: TGTGCCAGCACCCCCGGAGTCATCGGTGAGCAGTTCTTC. This translates into CASTPGVIGEQFF.

The chain couples TRBV6-5 to TRBJ1-3; maybe TRBD1 (5 bases). The CDR3 runs to 16 residues. CDR1 is MNHEY and CDR2 is SVGAGI in the germline V gene. V lost 0 bases, J lost 0 bases, and 9 bases lay in between. CDR3 in DNA: TGTGCCAGCAGTTACTCGGGGCCCTACTCTGGAAACACCATATATTTT. Translation gives CASSYSGPYSGNTIYF.

The chain carries TRBV4-2 and TRBJ2-7, with 14 positions matching TRBD2. This CDR3 comprises 18 residues. From germline, CDR1 is LGHNA and CDR2 YNFKEQ. V lost 0 bases to trimming and J lost 0 bases; unmatched junction nucleotides: 4. CDR3 DNA: TGTGCCAGCAGCCAAGATACCGGGACTAGCGGGAGCTCCTACGAGCAGTACTTC. Translation: CASSQDTGTSGSSYEQYF.

V gene TRBV6-1 combines with J gene TRBJ2-4; 7 bases fit TRBD1. Germline V CDR1 and CDR2: MNHNS, SASEGT. This CDR3 has 14 residues. V dropped 0 bases and J dropped 7; count of bases not matched to a gene: 3. Written as DNA, the CDR3 is TGTGCCAGCAGTGAAGCAACAGGGGCCAACATTCAGTACTTC. Translation gives CASSEATGANIQYF.

The chain recombines TRBV6-2 or TRBV6-3 with TRBJ2-5; no definite D call. Germline lookup yields CDR1 MNHEY and CDR2 SVGEGT. The CDR3 sequence is 12 residues long. Trimming shortened V by 2 bases and J by 5 bases, and 6 bases separated the two germline ends. The CDR3 loop is CASSYPTETQYF. The CDR3 region has the DNA TGTGCCAGCAGTTACCCGACTGAGACCCAGTACTTC.

This chain connects TRBV11-2 to TRBJ1-1; tentatively, D is TRBD1 (5 bases). The CDR3 extends over 15 amino acids. V lost 4 bases and J 4 bases, leaving 16 bases between the germline ends. Germline CDR1 and CDR2: SGHAT and FQNNGV. This CDR3 reads CASSSVRGASTEAFF. DNA of the CDR3: TGTGCCAGCAGCTCCGTTAGGGGTGCTAGCACTGAAGCTTTCTTT.

The chain uses TRBV11-2 and TRBJ2-7; D remains ambiguous. V was shortened by 1 base and J by 1 base, with 11 bases between the two germline ends. This CDR3 spans 15 amino acids. Germline assignment: CDR1 SGHAT and CDR2 FQNNGV. The CDR3 sequence: CASSLVPQASYEQYF. The CDR3 region has the DNA TGTGCCAGCAGCTTAGTACCCCAAGCTTCCTACGAGCAGTACTTC.

The rearrangement uses TRBV5-4 and TRBJ2-2; maybe TRBD1 (6 bases). Per the germline V gene, CDR1 is SGHNT and CDR2 is YYREEE (reference sequence). The CDR3 consists of 17 residues. The V gene lost 4 bases and the J gene lost 1 base, with 17 bases spanning the gap. The CDR3 nucleotides read TGTGCCAGCAGCCCCCCCGGGCTACAGGGGAACACCGGGGAGCTGTTTTTT. Translation: CASSPPGLQGNTGELFF.

This rearrangement joins TRBV21-1 to TRBJ1-6; TRBD1 reflects the table's D call only, with no check against the DNA. TRBV21-1 represents a pseudogene. This CDR3 region has 16 residues. The CDR3 bases are TGTGCCAGCAGCAAAAAGGGGACAGGGGTTGGTTCACCCCTCCACTTT. It specifies CASSKKGTGVGSPLHF.

The chain carries TRBV13 and TRBJ2-1; 9 positions agree with TRBD2. Germline V gene sequence: CDR1 PRHDT, CDR2 FYEKMQ (reference sequence). The V and J ends lost 1 base and 4 bases, in that order; junction bases with no gene match: 8. This CDR3 has 17 residues. CDR3 in amino acids: CASSLEGSGLAYNEQFF. The CDR3 DNA is TGTGCCAGCAGCTTAGAAGGGTCGGGACTAGCATACAATGAGCAGTTCTTC.

The chain couples TRBV2 to TRBJ1-2, with D perhaps TRBD1 (6 bases). With 2 bases removed from V and 4 bases from J, the gap between germline ends came to 8 bases. This CDR3 has 13 amino acids. Germline-derived CDR1 and CDR2 are SNHLY and FYNNEI. The CDR3 nucleotides are TGTGCCAGCAGTGAAAGGGGGACCTATGGCTACACCTTC. This gives the protein CASSERGTYGYTF.

This clone was detected once. The chain couples TRBV7-9 to TRBJ1-5; D possibly corresponds to TRBD1 (6 bases). V was pared by 5 bases and J by 7 bases, with 12 bases between. CDR1 SEHNR and CDR2 FQNEAQ come from the germline V gene (reference sequence). The CDR3 spans 13 residues. CDR3 region: CASSRTDVQPQHF. DNA of the CDR3: TGTGCCAGCAGCAGGACAGATGTGCAGCCCCAGCATTTT.

This clone came up once. This chain connects TRBV18 to TRBJ2-3; tentative D call: TRBD2 (5 bases). This CDR3 has 16 residues. The germline CDR1 and CDR2 sequences are KGHSH and LQKENI. The V end lost 6 bases, the J end lost 0 bases, and 16 bases lay between the germline ends. The CDR3 protein is CASSLRTGVSTDTQYF. The CDR3 DNA reads as TGTGCCAGCTCGCTCCGGACTGGAGTTAGCACAGATACGCAGTATTTT.

This clone was counted a few times. The rearrangement uses TRBV19 and TRBJ1-3; D ambiguous. V was trimmed by 5 bases and J by 3 bases, leaving 11 bases between them. CDR3 length equals 14 residues. Germline CDR1 and CDR2: LNHDA and SQIVND (reference sequence). DNA for the CDR3: TGTGCCAGTAGTCTGGAGAGTTTTGGAAACACCATATATTTT. It codes for CASSLESFGNTIYF.

The rearrangement links TRBV19 to TRBJ1-2, with TRBD1 matching 8 bases. J lost 5 bases, V lost 6 bases, and 8 bases had no gene match. The germline V gene has CDR1 LNHDA and CDR2 SQIVND (reference sequence). This CDR3 region has 14 residues. The chain's CDR3 is CASSPTGVKYGYTF. The CDR3 coding sequence is TGTGCCAGTAGCCCGACAGGGGTGAAGTATGGCTACACCTTC.

The chain has TRBV7-2 and TRBJ1-2, with D maybe TRBD1 (6 bases). V was trimmed by 4 bases and J by 4 bases, leaving 16 bases between them. Germline V gene lookup returns CDR1 SGHTA and CDR2 FQGNSA. The length of the CDR3 is 15 residues. The CDR3 DNA reads as TGTGCCAGCAGCTCCCAATCGACAGGAACCTATGGCTACACCTTC. It yields the protein CASSSQSTGTYGYTF. The entire variable domain, with the rest obtained from reference TRBV7-2 and TRBJ1-2, is as follows: GAGVSQSPSNKVTEKGKDVELRCDPISGHTALYWYRQSLGQGLEFLIYFQGNSAPDKSGLPSDRFSAERTGGSVSTLTIQRTQQEDSAVYLCASSSQSTGTYGYTFGSGTRLTVV.

V is TRBV7-8 and J is TRBJ2-5; D call uncertain. Germline loops: CDR1 SGHVS, CDR2 FQNEAQ. This CDR3 has 15 amino acids. Trimming removed 5 bases at V and 2 bases at J, with 15 bases between. The CDR3 protein is CASSPSRQAQETQYF. CDR3 bases: TGTGCCAGCAGCCCAAGCAGGCAGGCTCAAGAGACCCAGTACTTC.